The next 30 T cell receptor beta chains were all read from a single sample in a study of cytomegalovirus exposure and HLA in healthy donors. 13 Jbeta primers and 60 Vbeta primers were used for the PCR. Only in-frame clones appear in the TCRdb table, and some are missing; sequencing was by immunoSEQ multiplex PCR. The sample data list 220,000 or so clones. Material: PBMCs. Receptor source: a girl aged 2 to 10 in good health and CMV-seropositive.

The rearrangement joins TRBV11-2 to TRBJ2-5; the D gene is possibly TRBD1 (5 bases). CDR3 length equals 16 residues. V dropped 5 bases and J dropped 3 bases, with 19 bases sitting between them. Looked up from germline, CDR1 is SGHAT and CDR2 is FQNNGV. CDR3 bases: TGTGCCAGCAGCCCCACGGTGGGGCCAAGCAAAGAGACCCAGTACTTC. Translating gives CASSPTVGPSKETQYF.

This chain uses TRBV25-1 with TRBJ2-3, with D possibly matching TRBD2 (6 bases). Trimming pared 3 bases from V and 4 bases from J, leaving 14 bases between. Germline V gives CDR1 MGHDK, CDR2 SYGVNS. This CDR3 region has 15 residues. The CDR3 sequence is CASSERDRDADTQYF. For the CDR3, the DNA is TGTGCCAGCAGTGAGCGGGACCGGGACGCAGATACGCAGTATTTT.

The chain couples TRBV10-3 to TRBJ2-1; TRBD2 aligns across 10 bases. Germline V gene lookup returns CDR1 ENHRY and CDR2 SYGVKD. The CDR3 runs to 22 residues. V trimming: 3 bases; J trimming: 0 bases; junction bases outside the gene matches: 20. The DNA of the CDR3 is TGTGCCATCAGTGATCCCGGACTAGCGGAGAAAACCCCCGCAAGCTCCTACAATGAGCAGTTCTTC. Translation: CAISDPGLAEKTPASSYNEQFF.

The chain recombines TRBV18 with TRBJ2-5, with 7 bases lining up with TRBD1. Germline CDR1 and CDR2: KGHSH and LQKENI. The V gene end was trimmed by 1 base and the J gene end by 1 base; junction bases not matched to a gene: 0. The CDR3 totals 14 residues. This chain's CDR3 is CASSPQGAQETQYF. The DNA of the CDR3 is TGTGCCAGCTCACCACAGGGGGCCCAAGAGACCCAGTACTTC.

V and J are TRBV2 and TRBJ2-1; 10 bases fit TRBD2. The ends lost 6 bases at V and 6 bases at J; junction bases unmatched: 5. Germline loops: CDR1 SNHLY, CDR2 FYNNEI. The CDR3 consists of 14 residues. CDR3 sequence: CASRLAGASNEQFF. The CDR3 DNA sequence: TGTGCCAGCAGGCTAGCGGGAGCCTCCAATGAGCAGTTCTTC.

This chain links TRBV6-1 with TRBJ2-7; 8 bases are a match to TRBD2. The CDR3 is 16 residues long. CDR1 is MNHNS, CDR2 SASEGT, per germline. V shed 2 bases, J shed 7 bases, and the junction held 13 bases outside the gene matches. The DNA for the CDR3 is TGTGCCAGCAGTGAACCCCGCTGGGGCGGGAGGCAAGAGCAGTACTTC. This sequence encodes CASSEPRWGGRQEQYF.

The chain uses TRBV25-1 and TRBJ2-7; TRBD2 is a possible D gene (5 bases). This CDR3 comprises 16 residues. The germline gives CDR1 MGHDK, CDR2 SYGVNS. V was cut by 4 bases and J by 3 bases, with 19 bases left in between. The CDR3 sequence is CASSGPGIQSDYEQYF. Written as DNA, the CDR3 is TGTGCCAGCAGTGGACCCGGGATACAGTCGGACTACGAGCAGTACTTC.

This chain uses TRBV6-6 with TRBJ1-4, with D possibly being TRBD1 (6 bases). The CDR3 totals 16 residues. V dropped 0 bases and J dropped 8 bases, with 16 bases sitting between them. The germline CDR1 and CDR2 sequences are MNHNY and SVGAGI (reference sequence). The CDR3 region has the DNA TGTGCCAGCAGTTACTCGGGGTTAGAGGGGGAGGAAAAACTGTTTTTT. As protein: CASSYSGLEGEEKLFF.

The chain carries TRBV7-7 and TRBJ2-2, with TRBD2 as a possible D gene (6 bases). Germline CDR1 is SSHAT and CDR2 is FNYEAQ (reference sequence). V was cut by 5 bases and J by 5 bases, with 15 bases left in between. The CDR3 consists of 15 residues. Here the CDR3 DNA reads TGTGCCAGCAGCCCCGCGGGGAGGCTGACCGGGGAGCTGTTTTTT. This encodes CASSPAGRLTGELFF. The complete variable domain, with remaining parts taken from reference TRBV7-7 and TRBJ2-2, reads GAGVSQSPRYKVTKRGQDVTLRCDPISSHATLYWYQQALGQGPEFLTYFNYEAQPDKSGLPSDRFSAERPEGSISTLTIQRTEQRDSAMYRCASSPAGRLTGELFFGEGSRLTVL.

About this clone: This sample also contains other DNA sequences that code for the same CDR3. This chain uses TRBV19 with TRBJ1-5; D is unresolved. Per germline, CDR1 LNHDA and CDR2 SQIVND (reference sequence). This CDR3 has 15 amino acids. The V end was cut by 0 bases, the J end by 0 bases, with 6 bases between. CDR3 nucleotides: TGTGCCAGTAGTATAGAGGGCTTTAGCAATCAGCCCCAGCATTTT. It codes for CASSIEGFSNQPQHF.

This chain uses TRBV30 with TRBJ2-1, with D possibly TRBD1 on 6 matching bases. Germline V gene sequence: CDR1 GTSNPN, CDR2 SVGIG (reference sequence). The ends were cut back, 2 bases at V and 6 bases at J, with 14 bases in the middle. The CDR3 is made up of 14 amino acids. CDR3 DNA: TGTGCCTGGAGTTTAGGGGGATCGGGCAATGAGCAGTTCTTC. It translates to CAWSLGGSGNEQFF.

This rearrangement joins TRBV28 to TRBJ2-7; possible D gene TRBD2, 5 bases. V was pared by 7 bases and J by 2 bases, with 18 bases between. The germline V gene has CDR1 MDHEN and CDR2 SYDVKM. There are 15 residues in the CDR3. Here the CDR3 DNA reads TGTGCCAGCATCGAAGTGGCTAGCCGTGCCTACGAGCAGTACTTC. Translating it yields CASIEVASRAYEQYF.

This CDR3 reads CASSLGETDRGNEKLFF. The CDR3 DNA sequence: TGTGCCAGCAGCTTAGGAGAAACCGACAGGGGGAATGAAAAACTGTTTTTT. The rearrangement links TRBV7-9 to TRBJ1-4, with TRBD1 matching over 9 bases. Germline loops: CDR1 SEHNR, CDR2 FQNEAQ (reference sequence). V shed 1 base and J 5 bases; nucleotides not matched to a gene: 8. The CDR3 consists of 17 residues.

The chain combines TRBV5-1 with TRBJ1-2; a weak D match, TRBD1 (6 bases). Trimming pared 2 bases from V and 6 bases from J, leaving 14 bases between. The germline CDR1 and CDR2 sequences are SGHRS and YFSETQ. The CDR3 spans 14 residues. The CDR3 nucleotides are TGCGCCAGCAGCTTAAACAGGGAAGTGGATGGCTACACCTTC. It specifies CASSLNREVDGYTF. Full variable domain (outside the CDR3, taken from reference TRBV5-1 and TRBJ1-2): KAGVTQTPRYLIKTRGQQVTLSCSPISGHRSVSWYQQTPGQGLQFLFEYFSETQRNKGNFPGRFSGRQFSNSRSEMNVSTLELGDSALYLCASSLNREVDGYTFGSGTRLTVV.

The J gene is TRBJ2-1, the V gene TRBV9; 8 bases match TRBD2. Looked up from germline, CDR1 is SGDLS and CDR2 is YYNGEE. Losses at the gene ends were 1 base for V and 9 bases for J; bases not matched to a gene: 9. The CDR3 is 15 amino acids. The CDR3 reads CASSVRAGAAFEQFF. For the CDR3, the DNA is TGTGCCAGCAGCGTAAGAGCGGGAGCCGCCTTTGAGCAGTTCTTC.

V and J are TRBV27 and TRBJ2-3; D perhaps matches TRBD2 (6 bases). Germline-derived CDR1 and CDR2 are MNHEY and SMNVEV (reference sequence). The V and J ends lost 3 bases and 1 base respectively, with 11 bases between them. The CDR3 has 15 amino acids. CDR3 bases: TGTGCCAGCAGTTTCCGGGACTCAGGCACAGATACGCAGTATTTT. Protein sequence: CASSFRDSGTDTQYF.

The chain combines TRBV30 with TRBJ1-1; D possibly corresponds to TRBD1 (6 bases). The germline V gene has CDR1 GTSNPN and CDR2 SVGIG (reference sequence). The CDR3 length is 13 residues. The V and J ends lost 2 bases and 4 bases respectively, with 11 bases between them. CDR3 amino acids: CAWSSGGATEAFF. The CDR3 region has the DNA TGTGCCTGGAGTAGCGGGGGGGCCACTGAAGCTTTCTTT. The full variable domain, completed using reference TRBV30 and TRBJ1-1, is SQTIHQWPATLVQPVGSPLSLECTVEGTSNPNLYWYRQAAGRGLQLLFYSVGIGQISSEVPQNLSASRPQDRQFILSSKKLLLSDSGFYLCAWSSGGATEAFFGQGTRLTVV.

This chain uses TRBV30 with TRBJ2-1; 7 positions match TRBD2. Germline V CDR1 and CDR2: GTSNPN, SVGIG (reference sequence). The CDR3 sequence is 15 residues long. Unmatched junction bases numbered 13, after V lost 4 bases and J lost 7 bases. CDR3 residues: CAWIGSGGFGNEQFF. In DNA form, the CDR3 reads TGTGCCTGGATTGGGTCGGGAGGTTTTGGGAATGAGCAGTTCTTC.

J is TRBJ2-7 and V is TRBV7-6; TRBD1 matches 8 bases. The CDR3 is made up of 16 amino acids. Germline assignment: CDR1 SGHVS and CDR2 FNYEAQ. V lost 5 bases to trimming and J lost 2 bases; unmatched junction nucleotides: 11. The CDR3 DNA reads as TGTGCCAGCAGCCCAGGACAGGGAAGAAGTACCTACGAGCAGTACTTC. Translated: CASSPGQGRSTYEQYF.

This chain connects TRBV28 to TRBJ1-1, with 7 nucleotides matching TRBD1. Germline V lookup: CDR1 MDHEN, CDR2 SYDVKM. V lost 3 bases to trimming and J lost 6 bases; unmatched junction nucleotides: 13. This CDR3 is built from 16 residues. The CDR3 loop is CASSFPLGGGQAEAFF. The CDR3 DNA is TGTGCCAGCAGTTTCCCCCTCGGAGGGGGCCAGGCTGAAGCTTTCTTT.

The chain uses TRBV4-2 and TRBJ2-5; D not certain. V was cut by 4 bases and J by 2 bases, with 20 bases left in between. Germline V gives CDR1 LGHNA, CDR2 YNFKEQ. The CDR3 loop spans 17 amino acids. The CDR3 bases are TGTGCCAGCAGCCCATTACTTCAAAGTCCCCTACAAGAGACCCAGTACTTC. Its translation is CASSPLLQSPLQETQYF.

This rearrangement joins TRBV11-2 to TRBJ2-7, with 8 positions matching TRBD2. Germline loops: CDR1 SGHAT, CDR2 FQNNGV. Losses at the gene ends were 0 bases for V and 3 bases for J; bases not matched to a gene: 4. This CDR3 has 15 amino acids. The CDR3 coding sequence is TGTGCCAGCAGCTTAGACCAGCGGGAGATCTACGAGCAGTACTTC. Translated: CASSLDQREIYEQYF.

V is TRBV10-3 and J is TRBJ1-1; no firm D call. The germline CDR1 and CDR2 sequences are ENHRY and SYGVKD. CDR3 length equals 15 residues. V gave up 3 bases and J gave up 5 bases, with 16 bases separating them. DNA of the CDR3: TGTGCCATCAGTGAAAGTTCCGCCCGGAGGACTGAAGCTTTCTTT. Protein: CAISESSARRTEAFF.

The chain has TRBV10-2 and TRBJ2-7; D ambiguous. The CDR3 has 15 residues. Per the germline V gene, CDR1 is WSHSY and CDR2 is SAAADI. Deletions cut 0 bases from V and 0 bases from J, with 9 bases between. DNA of the CDR3: TGCGCCAGCAGTGAGTCGACCACTACCTCCTACGAGCAGTACTTC. Translation gives CASSESTTTSYEQYF.

V and J are TRBV28 and TRBJ2-6; perhaps TRBD1 as D (5 bases). Germline V CDR1 and CDR2: MDHEN, SYDVKM. Trimming shortened V by 4 bases and J by 1 base, and 8 bases separated the two germline ends. The CDR3 covers 15 residues. This CDR3 is CASSSGASGANVLTF. In nucleotides, the CDR3 is TGTGCCAGCAGTTCTGGGGCATCTGGGGCCAACGTCCTGACTTTC. The full variable domain, in which reference TRBV28 and TRBJ2-6 provide the parts outside the CDR3, is DVKVTQSSRYLVKRTGEKVFLECVQDMDHENMFWYRQDPGLGLRLIYFSYDVKMKEKGDIPEGYSVSREKKERFSLILESASTNQTSMYLCASSSGASGANVLTFGAGSRLTVL.

This chain connects TRBV13 to TRBJ1-4; 7 bases are shared with TRBD1. CDR1 PRHDT and CDR2 FYEKMQ come from the germline V gene (reference sequence). The V segment lost 5 bases and the J segment 2 bases; nucleotides outside the gene matches: 8. The CDR3 runs 16 residues. The CDR3 reads CASSAGQASTNEKLFF. CDR3 sequence (DNA): TGTGCCAGCAGCGCAGGACAGGCTTCGACTAATGAAAAACTGTTTTTT.

The chain is built from TRBV6-5 and TRBJ1-1; the D gene is possibly TRBD1 (6 bases). V was cut by 5 bases and J by 5 bases, with 15 bases left in between. The CDR3 is made up of 14 amino acids. Per germline, CDR1 MNHEY and CDR2 SVGAGI. CDR3 protein: CASSPPGQRTEAFF. The CDR3, as DNA: TGTGCCAGCAGTCCCCCGGGACAAAGGACTGAAGCTTTCTTT.

The chain is built from TRBV7-3 and TRBJ1-4; tentatively, D is TRBD1 (5 bases). The CDR3 sequence is 13 residues long. Between the trimmed V and J ends, which lost 5 bases and 12 bases, there was a span of 16 bases. Looked up from germline, CDR1 is SGHTA and CDR2 is FQGTGA. Here the CDR3 reads CASSRTSLRQLFF. The DNA of the CDR3 is TGTGCCAGCAGCCGGACAAGCCTAAGGCAACTGTTTTTT. The full variable domain, its missing parts supplied by reference TRBV7-3 and TRBJ1-4, is GAGVSQTPSNKVTEKGKYVELRCDPISGHTALYWYRQSLGQGPEFLIYFQGTGAADDSGLPNDRFFAVRPEGSVSTLKIQRTERGDSAVYLCASSRTSLRQLFFGSGTQLSVL.

CDR3: CASSSGGGLRVQFF. In nucleotides, the CDR3 is TGTGCCAGCAGTTCGGGGGGGGGCCTTCGGGTGCAGTTCTTC. The rearrangement joins TRBV28 to TRBJ2-1, with 8 bases identical to TRBD2. Losses at the gene ends were 4 bases for V and 12 bases for J; bases not matched to a gene: 11. The germline V gene encodes CDR1 MDHEN and CDR2 SYDVKM. The CDR3 is 14 residues long.

J is TRBJ2-3 and V is TRBV29-1; tentatively, D is TRBD2 (5 bases). CDR1 and CDR2 (germline): SQVTM, ANQGSEA. The CDR3 is made up of 13 amino acids. Trimming left V 4 bases short and J 3 bases short, with 11 bases between. Here the CDR3 DNA reads TGCAGCGTTGCCGCAAGACTAACAGATACGCAGTATTTT. This gives the protein CSVAARLTDTQYF.